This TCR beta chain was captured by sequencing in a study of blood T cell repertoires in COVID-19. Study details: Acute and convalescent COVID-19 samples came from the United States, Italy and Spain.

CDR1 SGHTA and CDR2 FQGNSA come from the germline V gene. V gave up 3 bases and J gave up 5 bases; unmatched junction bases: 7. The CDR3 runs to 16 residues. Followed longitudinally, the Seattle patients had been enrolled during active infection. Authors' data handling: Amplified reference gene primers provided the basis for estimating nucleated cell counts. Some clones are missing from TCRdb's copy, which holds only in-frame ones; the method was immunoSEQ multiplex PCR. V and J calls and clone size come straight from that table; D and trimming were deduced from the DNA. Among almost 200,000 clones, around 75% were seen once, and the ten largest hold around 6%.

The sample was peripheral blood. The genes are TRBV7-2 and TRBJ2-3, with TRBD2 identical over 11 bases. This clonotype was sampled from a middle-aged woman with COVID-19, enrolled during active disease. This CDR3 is CASSFRTSGSGDTQYF. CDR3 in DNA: TGTGCCAGCAGCTTCCGAACTAGCGGGAGTGGAGATACGCAGTATTTT.